This TCR beta chain was recorded in a study of T cells in Graves' hyperthyroidism and ophthalmopathy. Germline CDR1 is MNHEY and CDR2 is SMNVEV (reference sequence). There are 11 residues in the CDR3. Trimming left V 4 bases short and J 10 bases short, with 8 bases between. Patients showing uncontrolled infection, other autoimmune disease, pregnancy or lactation were ineligible. RNA transcripts gave rise to amplified TCR beta CDR3 regions. The TCR CDR3 was amplified in a first-round RT-PCR using the HTBI primer set. From the multiplex PCR reads, TCRdb called clonotypes with MiXCR, one entry per CDR3 protein. The data hold about 410,000 distinct CDR3 sequences, with roughly 14% observed a single time. There are many counts of this clonotype. The antigen remains undetermined. Regarding the study as a whole: Most thyroid-expanded clonotypes above 0.001 were also found in blood.

Sequencing was done on a sample of blood. The origin of this receptor is a man aged 18 to 30 with Graves' ophthalmopathy. This rearrangement joins TRBV27 to TRBJ2-1, with D possibly matching TRBD2 (5 bases). The CDR3: CASSWPGEQFF. The CDR3 DNA follows: TGTGCCAGCAGTTGGCCGGGGGAGCAGTTCTTC.